The sequence of this T cell receptor beta chain was determined in a study of cytomegalovirus exposure and HLA in healthy donors. This CDR3 has 13 residues. Per the germline V gene, CDR1 is SGHTA and CDR2 is FQGNSA. Trimming cost V 2 bases and J 2 bases, with 6 bases left between them. The PCR used 60 Vbeta and 13 Jbeta primers. Clones were read by immunoSEQ multiplex PCR, and TCRdb kept only the in-frame ones, dropping some. The profile covers over 95,000 clones, with 67% appearing a single time and about 8.3% taken by the ten largest. This TCR was recovered from a man aged 18 to 29 in good health and CMV-seropositive. The sample taken for sequencing was PBMCs. The chain joins TRBV7-2 to TRBJ1-2, with D tentatively TRBD1 (5 bases). The DNA of the CDR3 is TGTGCCAGCAGCTTACACAGGAACTATGGCTACACCTTC. This gives the protein CASSLHRNYGYTF.